The text below deals with one TCR beta chain. The data were taken from a study of blood T cell repertoires in COVID-19. TCRdb's table, derived via immunoSEQ multiplex PCR, lists solely in-frame clones and lacks some. The sample holds roughly 52,000 clones, about nine tenths seen once. The CDR3 consists of 11 residues. Trimming removed 4 bases from V and 4 bases from J, with 5 bases in between. Germline loops: CDR1 SNHLY, CDR2 FYNNEI. V and J are TRBV2 and TRBJ2-7; D unresolved. The sequence was collected from a woman aged 80 or over with acute or convalescent COVID-19. The sequencing sample was made of peripheral blood. The CDR3 region has the DNA TGTGCCAGCAGTGGGCAGTACGAGCAGTACGTC. It translates to CASSGQYEQYV.